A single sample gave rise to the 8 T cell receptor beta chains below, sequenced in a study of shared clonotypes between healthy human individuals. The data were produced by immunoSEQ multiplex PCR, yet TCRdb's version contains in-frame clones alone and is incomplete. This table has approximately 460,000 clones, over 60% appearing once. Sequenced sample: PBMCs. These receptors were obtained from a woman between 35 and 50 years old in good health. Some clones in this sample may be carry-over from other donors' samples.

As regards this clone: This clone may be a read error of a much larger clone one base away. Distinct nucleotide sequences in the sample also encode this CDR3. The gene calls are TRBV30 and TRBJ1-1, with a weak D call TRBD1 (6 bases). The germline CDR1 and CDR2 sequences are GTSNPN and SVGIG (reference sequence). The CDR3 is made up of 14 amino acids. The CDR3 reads CAWSHRDGDTEAFF. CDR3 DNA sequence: TGTGCCTGGAGTCACAGGGACGGGGACACTGAGGCTTTCTTT.

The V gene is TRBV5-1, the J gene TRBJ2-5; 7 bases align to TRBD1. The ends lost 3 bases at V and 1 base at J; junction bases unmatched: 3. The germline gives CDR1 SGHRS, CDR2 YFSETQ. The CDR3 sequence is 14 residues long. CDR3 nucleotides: TGCGCCAGCAGCTCGGGACAGTTCCAAGAGACCCAGTACTTC. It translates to CASSSGQFQETQYF.

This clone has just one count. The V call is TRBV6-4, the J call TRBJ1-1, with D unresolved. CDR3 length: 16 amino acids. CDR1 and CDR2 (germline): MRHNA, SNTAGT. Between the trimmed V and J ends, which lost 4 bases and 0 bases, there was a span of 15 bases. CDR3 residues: CASSVGKRVMNTEAFF. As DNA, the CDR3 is TGTGCCAGCAGTGTGGGAAAGAGGGTAATGAACACTGAAGCTTTCTTT.

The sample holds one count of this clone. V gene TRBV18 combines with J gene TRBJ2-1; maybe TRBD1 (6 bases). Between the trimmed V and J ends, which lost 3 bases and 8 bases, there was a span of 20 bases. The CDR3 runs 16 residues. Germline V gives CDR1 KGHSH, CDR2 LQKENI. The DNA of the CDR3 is TGTGCCAGCTCACCCCCCTATGGTCAGGGGACCGATGAGCAGTTCTTC. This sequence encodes CASSPPYGQGTDEQFF.

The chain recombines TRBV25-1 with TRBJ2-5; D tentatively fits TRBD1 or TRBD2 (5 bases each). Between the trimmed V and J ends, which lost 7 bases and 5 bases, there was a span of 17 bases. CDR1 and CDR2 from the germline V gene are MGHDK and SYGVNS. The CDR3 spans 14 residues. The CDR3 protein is CASTDRGEGETQYF. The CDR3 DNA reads TGTGCCAGCACCGACCGGGGAGAGGGGGAGACCCAGTACTTC.

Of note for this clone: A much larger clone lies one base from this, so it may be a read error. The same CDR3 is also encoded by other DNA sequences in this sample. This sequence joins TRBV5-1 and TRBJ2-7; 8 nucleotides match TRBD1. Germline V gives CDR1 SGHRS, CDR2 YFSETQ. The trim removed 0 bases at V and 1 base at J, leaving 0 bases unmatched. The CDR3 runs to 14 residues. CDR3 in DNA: TGCGCCAGCAGCTTGGGGGACAGGTCCTACGAGCAGTACTTC. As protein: CASSLGDRSYEQYF.

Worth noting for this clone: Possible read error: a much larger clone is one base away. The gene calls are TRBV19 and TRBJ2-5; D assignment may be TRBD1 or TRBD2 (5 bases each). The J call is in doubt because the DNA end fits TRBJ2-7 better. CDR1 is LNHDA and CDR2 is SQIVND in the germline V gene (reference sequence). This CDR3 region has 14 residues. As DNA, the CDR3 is TGTGCCAGTAGTACAGATGGGACGGTGGGCGAGCAGTACTTC. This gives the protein CASSTDGTVGEQYF.

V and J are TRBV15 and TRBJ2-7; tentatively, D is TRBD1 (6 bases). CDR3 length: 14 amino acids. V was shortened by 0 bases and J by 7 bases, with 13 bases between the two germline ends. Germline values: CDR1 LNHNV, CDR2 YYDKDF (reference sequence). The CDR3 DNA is TGTGCCACCAGCAGAGATCTGGGGGCAGGGGAGCAGTACTTC. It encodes CATSRDLGAGEQYF.